These 23 T cell receptor beta chains came from one sample sequenced in a study of early T cells in non-severe SARS-CoV-2 infection. TCRdb re-called the 5' RACE reads through MiXCR, storing one row per CDR3 protein. The top ten hold about a tenth of the sample, which has around 58,000 distinct CDR3 sequences, more than 13% seen once. The sequenced sample was whole blood, obtained at baseline. The receptors come from an adult who was a healthcare worker with PCR-confirmed SARS-CoV-2 infection or an uninfected control (not recorded which).

In its sample, this clonotype was seen a few times. The V gene is TRBV19, the J gene TRBJ2-7; TRBD2 aligns across 8 bases. The length of the CDR3 is 15 residues. V lost 1 base to trimming and J lost 0 bases; unmatched junction nucleotides: 2. Germline V gene sequence: CDR1 LNHDA, CDR2 SQIVND (reference sequence). The CDR3 reads CASSIAGGPSYEQYF. The CDR3 DNA reads as TGTGCCAGTAGTATAGCGGGGGGGCCCTCCTACGAGCAGTACTTC.

This chain links TRBV29-1 with TRBJ2-3; D may be TRBD2 (5 bases). From germline, CDR1 is SQVTM and CDR2 ANQGSEA. The germline V and J ends were trimmed by 3 bases and 8 bases, with 6 bases remaining between them. The CDR3 extends over 10 amino acids. CDR3 protein: CSVESGTQYF. CDR3 nucleotides: TGCAGCGTTGAGAGCGGTACGCAGTATTTT.

This clonotype was detected only a few times. The genes are TRBV7-9 and TRBJ2-3, with TRBD2 matching 11 bases. J was trimmed by 3 bases and V by 5 bases; bases with no gene match: 4. Germline-derived CDR1 and CDR2 are SEHNR and FQNEAQ (reference sequence). The CDR3 sequence is 15 residues long. The CDR3 loop reads CASSRLAGLTDTQYF. CDR3 in DNA: TGTGCCAGCAGCCGACTAGCGGGGCTGACAGATACGCAGTATTTT. The whole variable domain, remainder taken from reference TRBV7-9 and TRBJ2-3, is DTGVSQNPRHKITKRGQNVTFRCDPISEHNRLYWYRQTLGQGPEFLTYFQNEAQLEKSRLLSDRFSAERPKGSFSTLEIQRTEQGDSAMYLCASSRLAGLTDTQYFGPGTRLTVL.

In this sample, this clonotype turned up many times. This chain joins TRBV5-1 and TRBJ2-5, with 8 bases lining up with TRBD1. Losses at the gene ends were 4 bases for V and 2 bases for J; bases not matched to a gene: 4. The CDR3 runs to 14 residues. CDR1 and CDR2 from the germline V gene are SGHRS and YFSETQ. The CDR3 nucleotides are TGCGCCAGCAGCCAGAGGACAGGGCAAGAGACCCAGTACTTC. Protein: CASSQRTGQETQYF.

The J gene is TRBJ2-7, the V gene TRBV28, with a possible D match to TRBD2 (6 bases). V lost 5 bases and J 1 base, leaving 12 bases between the germline ends. Germline V lookup: CDR1 MDHEN, CDR2 SYDVKM. CDR3 length: 14 amino acids. CDR3 DNA sequence: TGTGCCAGCAGTCTCCCGGGACTTTCCTACGAGCAGTACTTC. Translating it yields CASSLPGLSYEQYF.

This clonotype was found many times. This rearrangement joins TRBV5-1 to TRBJ2-5; D is uncertain. The ends were cut back, 0 bases at V and 0 bases at J, with 6 bases in the middle. This CDR3 region has 14 residues. The germline V gene encodes CDR1 SGHRS and CDR2 YFSETQ. The CDR3 sequence is CASSLGVNQETQYF. CDR3 nucleotide sequence: TGCGCCAGCAGCTTGGGGGTTAACCAAGAGACCCAGTACTTC.

CDR3 region: CSARDPGGFYGYTF. The CDR3 DNA is TGCAGTGCTAGGGACCCAGGCGGATTCTATGGCTACACCTTC. The chain has TRBV20-1 and TRBJ1-2, with D unclear. V lost 3 bases, J lost 4 bases, and 15 bases lay in between. Germline lookup yields CDR1 DFQATT and CDR2 SNEGSKA (reference sequence). The CDR3 is 14 amino acids.

In this sample, this clonotype turned up many times. This chain connects TRBV7-9 to TRBJ1-3; no firm D call. V was cut by 1 base and J by 6 bases, with 10 bases left in between. Germline V gene sequence: CDR1 SEHNR, CDR2 FQNEAQ (reference sequence). This CDR3 has 14 amino acids. The CDR3 sequence is CASSLGAAENTIYF. CDR3 sequence (DNA): TGTGCCAGCAGCTTAGGAGCGGCTGAAAACACCATATATTTT.

This clonotype has a count of ten or more. The chain joins TRBV28 to TRBJ1-4; no definite D call. V lost 4 bases to trimming and J lost 3 bases, with 15 bases between them. Germline CDR1 and CDR2: MDHEN and SYDVKM. The CDR3 is made up of 16 amino acids. In DNA form, the CDR3 reads TGTGCCAGCAGTTCCCCGATCCGGGTACCTAATGAAAAACTGTTTTTT. It codes for CASSSPIRVPNEKLFF.

V is TRBV28 and J is TRBJ2-7, with TRBD1 as a possible D gene (6 bases). Germline lookup yields CDR1 MDHEN and CDR2 SYDVKM. The V gene lost 1 base and the J gene lost 3 bases, with 13 bases spanning the gap. The CDR3 spans 15 residues. The CDR3 DNA reads as TGTGCCAGCAGTTTATCCGGGACATCTCACTACGAGCAGTACTTC. Amino acids: CASSLSGTSHYEQYF.

This clonotype was observed at least ten times. The rearrangement links TRBV12-5 to TRBJ2-3; D is unresolved. CDR3 length: 15 residues. Germline lookup yields CDR1 LGHNT and CDR2 FRNRAP. The V gene lost 5 bases and the J gene lost 4 bases, with 16 bases spanning the gap. This CDR3 is CASGTATGEADTQYF. For the CDR3, the DNA is TGTGCTAGTGGTACGGCAACGGGCGAGGCAGATACGCAGTATTTT.

The CDR3 region is CASRIWTSGRFEQYF. The CDR3 nucleotides read TGTGCCAGCAGGATATGGACTAGCGGGAGATTCGAGCAGTACTTC. The chain carries TRBV13 and TRBJ2-7, with 13 nucleotides matching TRBD2. This CDR3 is 15 amino acids long. Germline-derived CDR1 and CDR2 are PRHDT and FYEKMQ (reference sequence). V lost 6 bases, J lost 6 bases, and 8 bases stayed unmatched.

This rearrangement joins TRBV28 to TRBJ2-5, with D unresolved. Trimming removed 5 bases at V and 0 bases at J, with 7 bases between. This CDR3 comprises 13 residues. Germline-derived CDR1 and CDR2 are MDHEN and SYDVKM. DNA for the CDR3: TGTGCCAGCAGTCGTATAGACCAAGAGACCCAGTACTTC. It encodes CASSRIDQETQYF.

This clonotype was seen a few times. V usage is TRBV6-1 and J usage is TRBJ2-5, with TRBD1 matching 9 bases. Trimming cost V 6 bases and J 5 bases; bases outside gene matches: 7. CDR1 is MNHNS, CDR2 SASEGT, per germline. The CDR3 consists of 14 residues. The CDR3 DNA sequence: TGTGCCAGCAGAACAACAGGGGGCTCTGAGACCCAGTACTTC. Its protein product is CASRTTGGSETQYF.

This clonotype was counted between two and nine times. The V gene is TRBV7-8, the J gene TRBJ2-3, with 7 positions matching TRBD2. CDR1 SGHVS and CDR2 FQNEAQ come from the germline V gene. This CDR3 has 16 residues. The trim removed 3 bases at V and 0 bases at J, leaving 6 bases unmatched. CDR3 residues: CASSFRGGTSTDTQYF. Here the CDR3 DNA reads TGTGCCAGCAGCTTCCGCGGGGGTACCAGCACAGATACGCAGTATTTT.

This clonotype appeared a few times. This chain connects TRBV14 to TRBJ2-7; D not certain. The CDR3 has 13 residues. V gave up 1 base and J gave up 6 bases, with 10 bases separating them. Germline CDR1 SGHDN, CDR2 FVKESK. The CDR3 protein is CASSQGDGREQYF. The CDR3 DNA follows: TGTGCCAGCAGCCAAGGAGACGGACGCGAGCAGTACTTC.

This clonotype appeared a few times. The V call is TRBV12-3 or TRBV12-4, the J call TRBJ1-6; D gene ambiguous. This CDR3 has 12 amino acids. V lost 6 bases and J lost 13, with 13 bases in between. The CDR3 sequence: CASSSGSRPLHF. CDR3 in DNA: TGTGCCAGCAGCTCGGGCTCCCGGCCCCTCCACTTT.

This clonotype showed up just a few times. The DNA of the CDR3 is TGTGCCAGCAGTTTAGAGCGTAGCAAAGGTCGTCAGCCCCAGCATTTT. Residues: CASSLERSKGRQPQHF. This chain joins TRBV12-3 or TRBV12-4 and TRBJ1-5, with unresolved D. Trimming removed 1 base from V and 6 bases from J, with 16 bases in between. This CDR3 is 16 amino acids long.

The chain combines TRBV12-5 with TRBJ1-5; possible D gene TRBD1, 5 bases. Germline CDR1 LGHNT, CDR2 FRNRAP. There are 15 residues in the CDR3. V was clipped by 6 bases and J by 0 bases, with 12 bases between them. The CDR3 sequence is CASGTTVLSNQPQHF. The DNA for the CDR3 is TGTGCTAGTGGAACGACAGTCCTTAGCAATCAGCCCCAGCATTTT.

The chain has TRBV14 and TRBJ2-5, with 8 bases that match TRBD2. CDR1 is SGHDN, CDR2 FVKESK, per germline. V shed 4 bases, J shed 6 bases, and the junction held 10 bases outside the gene matches. The CDR3 consists of 15 residues. As DNA, the CDR3 is TGTGCCAGCAGCCCATTCCCGGGAGGGAGGAAGACCCAGTACTTC. This translates into CASSPFPGGRKTQYF.

This rearrangement joins TRBV6-2 or TRBV6-3 to TRBJ2-7, with TRBD2 matching 8 bases. V shed 7 bases and J 5 bases; nucleotides not matched to a gene: 10. The CDR3 totals 14 residues. In germline, CDR1 is MNHEY, CDR2 SVGEGT. The chain's CDR3 is CASNKGLERNEQYF. CDR3 DNA: TGTGCCAGCAACAAGGGACTAGAGAGGAACGAGCAGTACTTC.

The chain links TRBV5-1 to TRBJ1-4; D is possibly TRBD1 (6 bases). Germline lookup yields CDR1 SGHRS and CDR2 YFSETQ. The ends were cut back, 4 bases at V and 7 bases at J, with 17 bases in the middle. There are 15 residues in the CDR3. The CDR3 DNA follows: TGCGCCAGCAGCACACAGGGAGAGGTGGCTGAAAAACTGTTTTTT. Encoded protein: CASSTQGEVAEKLFF.

The chain couples TRBV19 to TRBJ2-4, with D hard to call. The V and J ends lost 6 bases and 0 bases respectively, with 9 bases between them. This CDR3 is 14 amino acids long. CDR1 is LNHDA, CDR2 SQIVND, per germline (reference sequence). CDR3 sequence (DNA): TGTGCCAGTAGCCTTCAAATAGCCAAAAACATTCAGTACTTC. As protein: CASSLQIAKNIQYF.